A selection of T cell receptor beta chains follows, all from one sample in a study of T cell repertoires in ileal Crohn's disease. Clones were read by immunoSEQ multiplex PCR, and TCRdb kept only the in-frame ones, dropping some. The sample holds 3,000 to 3,500 clones, around 80% seen once. Input material: CD4+ T cells sorted from the ileum. These receptors all stem from an adult with Crohn's disease. Both conserved end residues are part of each CDR3. Fields, in order: D gene, J gene, clone size, V gene, CDR3 protein, CDR3 DNA. D genes are given only for firm matches. The size field is filled for only some rows; it gives once, few, many or a size class.

>-|TRBJ1-2|once|TRBV5-5
CASNLVTQGYGYTF
TGTGCCAGCAACCTGGTTACACAGGGCTATGGCTACACCTTC
>-|TRBJ2-3|-|TRBV28
CASSLEGPDTQYF
TGTGCCAGCAGTTTGGAGGGCCCAGATACGCAGTATTTT
>TRBD2|TRBJ2-1|few|TRBV19
CASSIMAGVGNEQFF
TGTGCCAGTAGTATAATGGCGGGGGTTGGCAATGAGCAGTTCTTC
>-|TRBJ1-1|-|TRBV28
CASSQDTEAFF
TGTGCCAGCAGTCAGGACACTGAAGCTTTCTTT
>TRBD2|TRBJ2-7|-|TRBV7-9
CASSFLLAGVSEQYF
TGTGCCAGCAGCTTCCTACTAGCGGGGGTATCCGAGCAGTACTTC
>-|TRBJ1-2|few|TRBV5-1
CASKLGDTLGHGYTF
TGCGCCAGCAAATTGGGGGACACCTTAGGCCATGGCTACACCTTC
>-|TRBJ1-2|-|TRBV18
CASSPGGDYGYTF
TGTGCCAGCTCACCAGGGGGGGACTATGGCTACACCTTC
>-|TRBJ1-4|-|TRBV18
CASSPTKARLNEKLFF
TGTGCCAGCTCACCTACAAAGGCACGACTTAATGAAAAACTGTTTTTT
>TRBD1|TRBJ1-2|-|TRBV11-2
CASSPLGQVNYGYTF
TGTGCCAGCAGCCCTTTAGGACAGGTTAACTATGGCTACACCTTC
>-|TRBJ2-1|-|TRBV30
CAWSARQWNEQFF
TGTGCCTGGAGTGCGAGGCAATGGAATGAGCAGTTCTTC
>-|TRBJ1-4|-|TRBV4-2
CASSPGQGGEKLFF
TGTGCCAGCAGCCCGGGGCAGGGAGGTGAAAAACTGTTTTTT
>TRBD1|TRBJ1-2|once|TRBV6-5
CASRVGQGAIYGYTF
TGTGCCAGCAGGGTCGGACAGGGGGCTATCTATGGCTACACCTTC
>TRBD1|TRBJ2-7|few|TRBV2
CASTGTGSGEQYF
TGTGCCAGCACCGGGACAGGGTCGGGTGAGCAGTACTTC
>-|TRBJ2-5|once|TRBV4-1
CASSQNPGMETQYF
TGCGCCAGCAGCCAAAATCCGGGTATGGAGACCCAGTACTTC
>-|TRBJ1-6|-|TRBV7-9
CASSSAGSYSPLHF
TGTGCCAGCAGCTCCGCGGGAAGCTATTCACCCCTCCACTTT
>-|TRBJ1-6|-|TRBV9
CASSVAGDDNSPLHF
TGTGCCAGCAGCGTAGCGGGGGACGATAATTCACCCCTCCACTTT
>-|TRBJ1-1|-|TRBV7-9
CASTPPGMNTEAFF
TGTGCCAGCACCCCCCCGGGGATGAACACTGAAGCTTTCTTT
>-|TRBJ1-5|-|TRBV14
CASSRDSNQPQHF
TGTGCCAGCTCCCGGGATAGCAATCAGCCCCAGCATTTT
>-|TRBJ1-2|few|TRBV29-1
CSVGDTNYGYTF
TGCAGCGTTGGGGACACCAACTATGGCTACACCTTC
>TRBD1|TRBJ1-1|-|TRBV4-1
CASSPKSGQGTEAFF
TGCGCCAGCAGCCCGAAATCGGGACAGGGGACTGAAGCTTTCTTT
>-|TRBJ1-1|-|TRBV6-5
CASRHLGGGDTEAFF
TGTGCCAGCAGACACCTGGGGGGTGGAGACACTGAAGCTTTCTTT
>TRBD2|TRBJ2-3|few|TRBV6-6
CASSSGLTTDTQYF
TGTGCCAGCAGCTCGGGACTAACCACAGATACGCAGTATTTT
>TRBD2|TRBJ2-1|-|TRBV11-2
CASSFLAGAYNEQFF
TGTGCCAGCAGCTTCCTAGCGGGGGCCTACAATGAGCAGTTCTTC
>-|TRBJ2-7|-|TRBV6-5
CASSDVSRAYEQYF
TGTGCCAGCAGTGACGTATCACGGGCCTACGAGCAGTACTTC
>TRBD2|TRBJ2-1|-|TRBV6-4
CASSDSGGATYNEQFF
TGTGCCAGCAGTGACTCCGGGGGGGCCACTTACAATGAGCAGTTCTTC
>TRBD2|TRBJ2-2|-|TRBV7-3
CASSSLAGADTGELFF
TGTGCCAGCAGCTCCCTAGCGGGGGCCGACACCGGGGAGCTGTTTTTT
>-|TRBJ2-5|-|TRBV7-7
CASSFMTGETQYF
TGTGCTAGCAGCTTCATGACGGGGGAGACCCAGTACTTC
>TRBD1|TRBJ1-1|-|TRBV5-1
CASREVSTGATNTEAFF
TGCGCCAGCAGGGAAGTTAGTACAGGGGCCACGAACACTGAAGCTTTCTTT
>-|TRBJ1-1|-|TRBV5-1
CASSPGQSEAFF
TGCGCCAGCAGCCCTGGACAATCTGAAGCTTTCTTT
>-|TRBJ1-2|-|TRBV10-2
CASSEGGSYGYTF
TGCGCCAGCAGTGAGGGAGGGTCCTATGGCTACACCTTC
>-|TRBJ1-4|-|TRBV28
CASSTTRDNEKLFF
TGTGCCAGCAGTACAACCAGGGATAATGAAAAACTGTTTTTT
>TRBD1|TRBJ1-1|few|TRBV2
CASTQGQSMNTEAFF
TGTGCCAGCACTCAGGGACAGAGCATGAACACTGAAGCTTTCTTT
>-|TRBJ2-7|-|TRBV5-1
CASSFRATGEQYF
TGCGCCAGCAGCTTCCGAGCGACGGGGGAGCAGTACTTC
>TRBD1|TRBJ2-1|-|TRBV11-3
CASSGSGGSEQFF
TGTGCCAGCAGCGGGTCAGGGGGCAGTGAGCAGTTCTTC
>-|TRBJ1-3|few|TRBV18
CASSPLQAGNTIYF
TGTGCCAGCTCACCCCTACAGGCAGGAAACACCATATATTTT
>TRBD1|TRBJ2-5|-|TRBV5-1
CASSPAASGQGARETQYF
TGCGCCAGCAGCCCGGCTGCCTCGGGACAGGGGGCTCGAGAGACCCAGTACTTC